This T cell receptor beta chain was captured in a study of response to subunit inactivated influenza vaccine. TCRdb re-derived calls from the RT-PCR reads in MiXCR, one entry per CDR3 protein. The repertoire has about 530,000 distinct CDR3 sequences, approximately 12% of them found once; the top ten carry roughly 10%. Germline values: CDR1 SGHTA, CDR2 FQGNSA. This CDR3 contains 14 residues. Study results and caveats: Researchers suggested that each seasonal influenza vaccination recruits few new T cells.

Many counts were recorded for this clonotype. Its specificity is unknown. Germline and junction disagree at one end, which may indicate a read error. This chain uses TRBV7-2 with TRBJ2-7; a possible D gene is TRBD1 (5 bases). This clonotype was obtained from a man over 45 who received an inactivated influenza vaccine. Sequencing was performed on PBMCs from blood, taken on the day of vaccination. The CDR3 nucleotides read TGCGCCAGCAGCCCAGGGTTAGGATCCTACGAGCAGTACTTC. Its translation is CASSPGLGSYEQYF.